One TCR beta chain is described in this entry. Using immunoSEQ multiplex PCR, the repertoire was profiled, and TCRdb retains in-frame clones only, with some absent. Among 100,000 to 150,000 clones, about 90% were seen once, and the ten largest hold 4% to 5.5%. The data originate from a study of T cell responses to AZD1222 COVID-19 vaccine. Per germline, CDR1 ENHRY and CDR2 SYGVKD. The CDR3 length is 15 residues. Trimming shortened V by 4 bases and J by 10 bases, and 17 bases separated the two germline ends. The origin of this receptor is an adult in good health. Sequenced here: peripheral blood, sampled on day 0 of MenACWY control vaccination. This sequence joins TRBV10-3 and TRBJ1-6; D is possibly TRBD1 (6 bases). The CDR3 nucleotides read TGTGCCATCAGTGGACGGGACACCGGCGGATCACCCCTCCACTTT. Translation gives CAISGRDTGGSPLHF.